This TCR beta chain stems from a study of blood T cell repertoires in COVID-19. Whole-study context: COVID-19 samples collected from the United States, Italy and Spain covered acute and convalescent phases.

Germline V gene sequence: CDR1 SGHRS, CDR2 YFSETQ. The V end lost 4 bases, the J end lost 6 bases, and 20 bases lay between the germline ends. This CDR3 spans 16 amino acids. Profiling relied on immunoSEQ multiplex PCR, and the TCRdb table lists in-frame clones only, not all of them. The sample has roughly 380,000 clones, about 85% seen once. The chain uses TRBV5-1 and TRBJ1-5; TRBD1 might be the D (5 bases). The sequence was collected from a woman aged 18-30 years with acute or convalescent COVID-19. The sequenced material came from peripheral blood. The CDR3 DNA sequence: TGCGCCAGCAGCACGGGACTCCTGGGCGGTGGTCAGCCCCAGCATTTT. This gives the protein CASSTGLLGGGQPQHF.